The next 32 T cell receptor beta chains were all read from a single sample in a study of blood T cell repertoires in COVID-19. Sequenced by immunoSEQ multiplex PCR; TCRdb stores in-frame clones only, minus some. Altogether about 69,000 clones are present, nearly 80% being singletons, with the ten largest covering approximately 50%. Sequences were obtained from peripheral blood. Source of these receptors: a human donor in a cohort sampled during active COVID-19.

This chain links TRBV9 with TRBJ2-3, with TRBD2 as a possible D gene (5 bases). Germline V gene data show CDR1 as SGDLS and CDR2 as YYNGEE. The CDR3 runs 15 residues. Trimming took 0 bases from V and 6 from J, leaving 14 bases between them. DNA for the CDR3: TGTGCCAGCAGCGTAGCTTCCACTAGTCTGGATACGCAGTATTTT. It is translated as CASSVASTSLDTQYF.

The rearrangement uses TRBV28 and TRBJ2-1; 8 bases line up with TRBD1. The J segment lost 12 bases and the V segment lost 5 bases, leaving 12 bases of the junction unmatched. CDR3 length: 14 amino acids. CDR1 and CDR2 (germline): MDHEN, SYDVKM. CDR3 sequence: CASSPSAGGWRQFF. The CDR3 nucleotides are TGTGCCAGCAGTCCCTCGGCAGGGGGCTGGAGGCAGTTCTTC. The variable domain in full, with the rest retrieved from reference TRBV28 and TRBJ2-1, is DVKVTQSSRYLVKRTGEKVFLECVQDMDHENMFWYRQDPGLGLRLIYFSYDVKMKEKGDIPEGYSVSREKKERFSLILESASTNQTSMYLCASSPSAGGWRQFFGPGTRLTVL.

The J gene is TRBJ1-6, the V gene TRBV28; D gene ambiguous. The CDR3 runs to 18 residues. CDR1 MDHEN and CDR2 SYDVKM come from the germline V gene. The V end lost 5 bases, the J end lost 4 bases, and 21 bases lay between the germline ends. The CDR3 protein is CASSRQVFGLFYNSPLHF. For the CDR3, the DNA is TGTGCCAGCAGTAGACAAGTCTTCGGCCTTTTTTATAATTCACCCCTCCACTTT.

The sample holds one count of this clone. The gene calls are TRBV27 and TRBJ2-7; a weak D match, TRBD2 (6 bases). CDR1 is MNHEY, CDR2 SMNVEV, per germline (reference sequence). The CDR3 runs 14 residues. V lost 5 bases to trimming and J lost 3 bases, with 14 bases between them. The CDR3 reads CASSPVGGYYEQYF. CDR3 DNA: TGTGCCAGCAGTCCGGTGGGGGGATACTACGAGCAGTACTTC.

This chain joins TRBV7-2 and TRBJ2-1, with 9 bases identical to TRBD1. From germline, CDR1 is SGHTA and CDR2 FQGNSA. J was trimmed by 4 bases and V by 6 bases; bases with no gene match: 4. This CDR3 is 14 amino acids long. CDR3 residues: CASRTGQGYNEQFF. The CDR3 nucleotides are TGTGCCAGCAGAACGGGACAGGGATACAATGAGCAGTTCTTC.

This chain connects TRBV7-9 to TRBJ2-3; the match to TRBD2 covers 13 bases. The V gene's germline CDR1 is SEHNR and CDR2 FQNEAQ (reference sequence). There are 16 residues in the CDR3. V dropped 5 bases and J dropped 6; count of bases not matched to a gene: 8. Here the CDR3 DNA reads TGTGCCAGCAGCCTAGGGACTAGCGGGGCGGCGGATACGCAGTATTTT. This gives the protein CASSLGTSGAADTQYF.

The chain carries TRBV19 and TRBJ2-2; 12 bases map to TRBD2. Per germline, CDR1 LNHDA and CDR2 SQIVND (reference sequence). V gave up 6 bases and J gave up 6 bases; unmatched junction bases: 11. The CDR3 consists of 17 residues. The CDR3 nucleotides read TGTGCCAGTAGGCCCCGCGGGGCTAGCGGGGGGGCCGGGGAGCTGTTTTTT. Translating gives CASRPRGASGGAGELFF.

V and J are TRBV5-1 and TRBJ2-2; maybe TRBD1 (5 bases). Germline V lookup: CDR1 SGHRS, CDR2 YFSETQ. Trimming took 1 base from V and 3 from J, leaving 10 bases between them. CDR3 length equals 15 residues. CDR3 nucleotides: TGCGCCAGCAGCTTGATTGGGGCTGACACCGGGGAGCTGTTTTTT. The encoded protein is CASSLIGADTGELFF.

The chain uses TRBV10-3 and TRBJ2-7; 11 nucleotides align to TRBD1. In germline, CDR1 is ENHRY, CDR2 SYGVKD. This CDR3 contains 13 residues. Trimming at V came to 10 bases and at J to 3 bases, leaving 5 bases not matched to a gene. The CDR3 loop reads CATRGTGGYEQYF. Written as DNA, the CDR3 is TGTGCCACCCGGGGGACAGGGGGCTACGAGCAGTACTTC.

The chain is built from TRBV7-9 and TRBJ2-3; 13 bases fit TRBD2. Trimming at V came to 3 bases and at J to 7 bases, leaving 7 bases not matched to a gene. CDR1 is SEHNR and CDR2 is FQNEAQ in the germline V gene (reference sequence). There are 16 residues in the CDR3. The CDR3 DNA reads TGTGCCAGCAGCTTTGGACAACTAGCGGGGGGGCATACGCAGTATTTT. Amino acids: CASSFGQLAGGHTQYF.

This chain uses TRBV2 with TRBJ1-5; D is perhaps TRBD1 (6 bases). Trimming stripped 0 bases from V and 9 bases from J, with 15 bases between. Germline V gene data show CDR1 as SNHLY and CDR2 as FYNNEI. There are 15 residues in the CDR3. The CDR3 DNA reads TGTGCCAGCAGTGAAGCGCTTAGGGGGTTGTCGCCCCAGCATTTT. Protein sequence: CASSEALRGLSPQHF.

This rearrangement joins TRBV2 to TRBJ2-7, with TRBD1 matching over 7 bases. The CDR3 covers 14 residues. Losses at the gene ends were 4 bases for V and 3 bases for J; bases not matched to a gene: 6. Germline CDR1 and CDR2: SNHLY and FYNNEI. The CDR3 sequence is CASSGYRGYYEQYF. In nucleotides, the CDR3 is TGTGCCAGCAGTGGATACAGGGGATACTACGAGCAGTACTTC.

The CDR3 DNA is TGTGCCAGCAGCTCCGGGACTAGCGGGGGCGAAAATGAGCAGTTCTTC. As protein: CASSSGTSGGENEQFF. The chain carries TRBV5-5 and TRBJ2-1; 14 bases align to TRBD2. Looked up from germline, CDR1 is SGHKS and CDR2 is YYEKEE (reference sequence). The CDR3 has 16 residues. J lost 7 bases, V lost 3 bases, and 6 bases had no gene match.

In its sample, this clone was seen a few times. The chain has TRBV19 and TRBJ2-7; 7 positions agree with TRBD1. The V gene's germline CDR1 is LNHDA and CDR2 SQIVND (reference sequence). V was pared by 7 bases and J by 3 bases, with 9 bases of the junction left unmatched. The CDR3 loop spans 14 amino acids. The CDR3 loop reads CASKGQEHYYEQYF. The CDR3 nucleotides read TGTGCCAGTAAAGGACAGGAACATTACTACGAGCAGTACTTC.

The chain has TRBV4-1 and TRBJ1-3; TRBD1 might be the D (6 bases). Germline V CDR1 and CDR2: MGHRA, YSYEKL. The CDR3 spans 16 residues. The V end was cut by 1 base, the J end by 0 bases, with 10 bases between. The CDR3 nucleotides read TGCGCCAGCAGCCAAGGTCAGGGGTACTCTGGAAACACCATATATTTT. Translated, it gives CASSQGQGYSGNTIYF.

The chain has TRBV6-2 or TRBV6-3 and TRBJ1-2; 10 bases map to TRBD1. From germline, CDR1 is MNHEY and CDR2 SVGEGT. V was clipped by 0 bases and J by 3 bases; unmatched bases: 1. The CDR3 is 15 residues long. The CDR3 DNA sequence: TGTGCCAGCAGTTACTCCGGACAGGGGGACTATGGCTACACCTTC. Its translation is CASSYSGQGDYGYTF.

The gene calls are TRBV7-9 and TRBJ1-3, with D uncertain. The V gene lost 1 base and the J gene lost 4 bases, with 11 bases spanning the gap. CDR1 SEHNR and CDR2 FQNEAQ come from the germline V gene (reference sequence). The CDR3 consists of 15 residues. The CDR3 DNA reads TGTGCCAGCAGCTTAGTCGGGGATTCCGGAAACACCATATATTTT. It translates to CASSLVGDSGNTIYF.

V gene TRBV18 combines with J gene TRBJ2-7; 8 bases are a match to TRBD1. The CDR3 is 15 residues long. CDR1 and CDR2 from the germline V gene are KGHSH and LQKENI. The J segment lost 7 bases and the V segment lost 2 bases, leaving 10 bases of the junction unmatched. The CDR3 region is CASSPESQGAREQYF. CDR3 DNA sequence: TGTGCCAGCTCACCAGAGTCCCAGGGGGCGCGGGAGCAGTACTTC.

The CDR3 DNA is TGTGCCAGCAGTGAATTTACCGGTGTTAGTAATTCACCCCTCCACTTT. Translated: CASSEFTGVSNSPLHF. The chain combines TRBV6-1 with TRBJ1-6; D unclear. The V end was cut by 2 bases, the J end by 6 bases, with 14 bases between. The CDR3 spans 16 residues. The germline V gene has CDR1 MNHNS and CDR2 SASEGT.

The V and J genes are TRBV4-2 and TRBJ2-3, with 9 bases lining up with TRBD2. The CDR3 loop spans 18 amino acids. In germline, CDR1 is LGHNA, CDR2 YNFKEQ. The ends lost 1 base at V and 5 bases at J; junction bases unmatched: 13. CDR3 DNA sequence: TGTGCCAGCAGCCAAGCGTTCCAGGGCGGGAGGGCCTTAGATACGCAGTATTTT. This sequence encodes CASSQAFQGGRALDTQYF.

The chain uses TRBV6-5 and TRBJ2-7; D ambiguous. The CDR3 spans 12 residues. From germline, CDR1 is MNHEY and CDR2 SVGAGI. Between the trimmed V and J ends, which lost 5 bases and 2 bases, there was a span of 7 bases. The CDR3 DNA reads TGTGCCAGCAGTCTCCACACCTACGAGCAGTACTTC. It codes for CASSLHTYEQYF.

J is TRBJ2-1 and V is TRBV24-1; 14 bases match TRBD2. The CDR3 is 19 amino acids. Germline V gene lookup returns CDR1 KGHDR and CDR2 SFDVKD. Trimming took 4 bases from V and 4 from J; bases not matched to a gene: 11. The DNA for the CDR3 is TGTGCCACCAGTGAAGGTCGGACTAGCGGGAGGAGGAGGTACAATGAGCAGTTCTTC. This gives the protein CATSEGRTSGRRRYNEQFF.

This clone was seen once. The CDR3 sequence is CASSLTGTAGELFF. The CDR3 coding sequence is TGTGCCAGCAGTTTGACAGGGACCGCCGGGGAGCTGTTTTTT. The chain recombines TRBV6-5 with TRBJ2-2, with TRBD1 matching 7 bases. Losses at the gene ends were 4 bases for V and 6 bases for J; bases not matched to a gene: 5. This CDR3 comprises 14 residues. Germline CDR1 is MNHEY and CDR2 is SVGAGI.

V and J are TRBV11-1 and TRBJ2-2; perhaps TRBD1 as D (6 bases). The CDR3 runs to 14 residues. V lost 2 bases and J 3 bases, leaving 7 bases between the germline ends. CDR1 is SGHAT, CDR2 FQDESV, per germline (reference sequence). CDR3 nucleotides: TGTGCCAGCAGCTTACAGGGGCACACCGGGGAGCTGTTTTTT. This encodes CASSLQGHTGELFF.

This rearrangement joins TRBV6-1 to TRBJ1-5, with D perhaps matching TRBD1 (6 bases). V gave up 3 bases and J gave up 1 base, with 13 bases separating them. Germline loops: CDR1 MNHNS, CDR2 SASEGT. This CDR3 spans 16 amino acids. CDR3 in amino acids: CASSDRGVSSNQPQHF. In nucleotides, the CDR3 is TGTGCCAGCAGTGACAGGGGAGTTTCGAGCAATCAGCCCCAGCATTTT.

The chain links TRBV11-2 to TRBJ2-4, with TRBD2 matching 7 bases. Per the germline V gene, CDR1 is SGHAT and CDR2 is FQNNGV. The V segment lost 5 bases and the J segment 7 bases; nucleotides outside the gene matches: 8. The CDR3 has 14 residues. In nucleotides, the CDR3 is TGTGCCAGCAGCGCCGGGACGGGGGGTAACATTCAGTACTTC. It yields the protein CASSAGTGGNIQYF. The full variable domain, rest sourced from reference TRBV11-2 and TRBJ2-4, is EAGVAQSPRYKIIEKRQSVAFWCNPISGHATLYWYQQILGQGPKLLIQFQNNGVVDDSQLPKDRFSAERLKGVDSTLKIQPAKLEDSAVYLCASSAGTGGNIQYFGAGTRLSVL.

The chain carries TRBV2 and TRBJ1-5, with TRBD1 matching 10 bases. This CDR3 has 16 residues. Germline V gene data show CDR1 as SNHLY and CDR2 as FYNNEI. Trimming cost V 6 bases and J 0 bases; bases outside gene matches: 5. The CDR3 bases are TGTGCCAGCAGGAGGGGACAGGGGCGTAGCAATCAGCCCCAGCATTTT. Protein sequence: CASRRGQGRSNQPQHF.

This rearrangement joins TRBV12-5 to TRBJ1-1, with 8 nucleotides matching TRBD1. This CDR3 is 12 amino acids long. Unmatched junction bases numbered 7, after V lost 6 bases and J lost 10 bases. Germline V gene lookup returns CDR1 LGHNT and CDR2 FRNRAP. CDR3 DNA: TGTGCTAGTGGGCCCGGGACAGGTTTAGCTTTCTTT. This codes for CASGPGTGLAFF.

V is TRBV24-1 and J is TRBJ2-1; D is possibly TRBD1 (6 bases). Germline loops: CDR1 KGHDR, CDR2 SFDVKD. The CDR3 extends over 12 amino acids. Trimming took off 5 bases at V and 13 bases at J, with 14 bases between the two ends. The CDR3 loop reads CATSVDRTHQFF. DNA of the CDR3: TGTGCCACCAGTGTCGACAGGACGCATCAGTTCTTC.

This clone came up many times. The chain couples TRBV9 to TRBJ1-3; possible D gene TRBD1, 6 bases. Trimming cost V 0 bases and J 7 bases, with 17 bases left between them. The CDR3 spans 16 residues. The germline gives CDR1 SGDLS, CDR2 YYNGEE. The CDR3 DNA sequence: TGTGCCAGCAGCGTAGATCCGACAGGCAGCAGGAACACCATATATTTT. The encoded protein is CASSVDPTGSRNTIYF.

The DNA for the CDR3 is TGTGCCAGTAGTCGAGGGCTAGCGGGGATGGGAGACACAGATACGCAGTATTTT. Protein: CASSRGLAGMGDTDTQYF. This chain joins TRBV19 and TRBJ2-3; 9 positions agree with TRBD2. Germline assignment: CDR1 LNHDA and CDR2 SQIVND (reference sequence). V dropped 5 bases and J dropped 2; count of bases not matched to a gene: 14. The CDR3 covers 18 residues.

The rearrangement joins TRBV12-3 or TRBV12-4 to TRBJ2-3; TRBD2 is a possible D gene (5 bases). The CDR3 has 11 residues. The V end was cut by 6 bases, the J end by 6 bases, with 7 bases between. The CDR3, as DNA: TGTGCCAGCAGCCCGGGGGATACGCAGTATTTT. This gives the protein CASSPGDTQYF.